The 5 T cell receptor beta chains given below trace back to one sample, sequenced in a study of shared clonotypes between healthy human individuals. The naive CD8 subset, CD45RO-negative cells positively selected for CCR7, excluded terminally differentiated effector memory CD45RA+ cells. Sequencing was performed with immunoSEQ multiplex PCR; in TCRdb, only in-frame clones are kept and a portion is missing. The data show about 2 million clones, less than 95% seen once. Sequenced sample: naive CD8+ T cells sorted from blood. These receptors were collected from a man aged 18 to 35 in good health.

The CDR3 region has the DNA TGTGCCTGGAGTGTACTTGACATAGGGACAGATACGCAGTATTTT. Protein: CAWSVLDIGTDTQYF. This chain links TRBV30 with TRBJ2-3; no clear D. The V and J ends lost 0 bases and 3 bases respectively, with 13 bases between them. CDR1 and CDR2 (germline): GTSNPN, SVGIG (reference sequence). The length of the CDR3 is 15 residues. Filled out from reference TRBV30 and TRBJ2-3, the complete variable domain reads SQTIHQWPATLVQPVGSPLSLECTVEGTSNPNLYWYRQAAGRGLQLLFYSVGIGQISSEVPQNLSASRPQDRQFILSSKKLLLSDSGFYLCAWSVLDIGTDTQYFGPGTRLTVL.

In nucleotides, the CDR3 is TGTGCCAGCAGCTTACGATCCGTTTACGAGCAGTACTTC. Its translation is CASSLRSVYEQYF. V and J are TRBV7-2 and TRBJ2-7; D is uncertain. The V end was cut by 2 bases, the J end by 4 bases, with 9 bases between. Germline CDR1 is SGHTA and CDR2 is FQGNSA. The CDR3 has 13 amino acids.

DNA for the CDR3: TGTGCCAGCAGCTTAGGGGGAGCGGGAGGCGGCTACGAGCAGTACTTC. Translated: CASSLGGAGGGYEQYF. This sequence joins TRBV7-2 and TRBJ2-7, with TRBD2 matching over 9 bases. Germline loops: CDR1 SGHTA, CDR2 FQGNSA. V was clipped by 1 base and J by 3 bases; unmatched bases: 7. This CDR3 contains 16 residues.

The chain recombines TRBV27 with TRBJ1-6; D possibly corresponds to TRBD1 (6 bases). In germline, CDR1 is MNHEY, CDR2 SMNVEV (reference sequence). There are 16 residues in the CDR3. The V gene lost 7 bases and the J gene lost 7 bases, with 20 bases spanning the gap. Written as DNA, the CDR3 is TGTGCCAGCACCCCCGTCCGGGGGGGCCTCAATTCACCCCTCCACTTT. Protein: CASTPVRGGLNSPLHF.

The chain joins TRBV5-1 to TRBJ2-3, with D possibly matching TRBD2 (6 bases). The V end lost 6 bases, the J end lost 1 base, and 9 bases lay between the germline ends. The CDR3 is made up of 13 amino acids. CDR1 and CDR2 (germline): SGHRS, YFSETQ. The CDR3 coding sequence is TGCGCCAGCACCGCTAGCGGCACAGATACGCAGTATTTT. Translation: CASTASGTDTQYF.